Listed below are T cell receptor beta chains from one sample, sequenced in a study of T cell repertoires in cytomegalovirus infection. MiXCR, applied by TCRdb to the reads, yields one record per CDR3 protein. The sample consists of 150,000 or so distinct CDR3 sequences, about 25% of them appearing once. Sequencing input: PBMCs. The source is a human donor in good health (CMV status not recorded). Some clones in this sample may be carry-over from other donors' samples. CDR3s include the opening cysteine and the closing phenylalanine or tryptophan. A D gene is named only where the DNA matches it firmly. Rows may omit the clone size; those that give it use once, few, many or a size class.

v_gene: TRBV7-9; abundance: few; d_gene: .; j_gene: TRBJ1-1; CDR3aa: CASSDRYTEAFF; CDR3nt: TGTGCCAGCAGCGACAGGTACACTGAAGCTTTCTTT
v_gene: TRBV6-2/TRBV6-3; abundance: many; d_gene: TRBD2; j_gene: TRBJ2-3; CDR3aa: CASSAPTWAKTSGGNTYTQYF; CDR3nt: TGTGCCAGCAGCGCTCCCACCTGGGCGAAGACTAGCGGGGGCAACACTTATACGCAGTATTTT
v_gene: TRBV3-1; abundance: .; d_gene: TRBD1; j_gene: TRBJ2-1; CDR3aa: CASSQSYRGLVHYNEQFF; CDR3nt: TGTGCCAGCAGCCAATCGTACAGGGGGCTGGTTCACTACAATGAGCAGTTCTTC
v_gene: TRBV7-3; abundance: many; d_gene: TRBD1; j_gene: TRBJ2-7; CDR3aa: CASSLMVGQAYEQYF; CDR3nt: TGTGCCAGCAGCTTAATGGTGGGACAGGCCTACGAGCAGTACTTC
v_gene: TRBV19; abundance: .; d_gene: .; j_gene: TRBJ2-1; CDR3aa: CASSIHRVDEQFF; CDR3nt: TGTGCCAGTAGTATCCACAGGGTCGATGAGCAGTTCTTC
v_gene: TRBV7-2; abundance: many; d_gene: .; j_gene: TRBJ2-6; CDR3aa: CASSQKSSGANVLTF; CDR3nt: TGTGCCAGCAGCCAGAAGAGCTCTGGGGCCAACGTCCTGACTTTC
v_gene: TRBV20-1; abundance: .; d_gene: .; j_gene: TRBJ2-6; CDR3aa: CSARAGANVLTF; CDR3nt: TGCAGTGCTAGAGCAGGGGCCAACGTCCTGACTTTC
v_gene: TRBV7-2; abundance: few; d_gene: .; j_gene: TRBJ2-2; CDR3aa: CASSPSNTGELFF; CDR3nt: TGTGCCAGCAGCCCGTCTAACACCGGGGAGCTGTTTTTT
v_gene: TRBV20-1; abundance: .; d_gene: .; j_gene: TRBJ1-4; CDR3aa: CSATGQPGNEKLFF; CDR3nt: TGCAGTGCTACCGGACAGCCGGGTAATGAAAAACTGTTTTTT
v_gene: TRBV7-3; abundance: many; d_gene: TRBD1; j_gene: TRBJ2-5; CDR3aa: CASSRAGTAQETQYF; CDR3nt: TGTGCCAGCAGCCGTGCTGGGACAGCACAAGAGACCCAGTACTTC
v_gene: TRBV28; abundance: .; d_gene: .; j_gene: TRBJ2-3; CDR3aa: CASSSTYREYF; CDR3nt: TGTGCCAGCAGTTCGACCTATCGGGAGTATTTT
v_gene: TRBV7-6; abundance: many; d_gene: TRBD1; j_gene: TRBJ1-1; CDR3aa: CASSLKQGTEAFF; CDR3nt: TGTGCCAGCAGCCTCAAACAGGGGACTGAAGCTTTCTTT
v_gene: TRBV2; abundance: .; d_gene: .; j_gene: TRBJ1-1; CDR3aa: CATEPGHTEAFF; CDR3nt: TGTGCTACAGAACCGGGACACACTGAAGCTTTCTTT
v_gene: TRBV28; abundance: .; d_gene: .; j_gene: TRBJ1-4; CDR3aa: CASREWGGVATNEKLFF; CDR3nt: TGTGCCAGCAGAGAGTGGGGGGGGGTGGCAACTAATGAAAAACTGTTTTTT
v_gene: TRBV7-2; abundance: many; d_gene: TRBD1; j_gene: TRBJ1-1; CDR3aa: CASSLVTGDTEAFF; CDR3nt: TGTGCCAGCAGCTTAGTCACAGGGGACACTGAAGCTTTCTTT
v_gene: TRBV28; abundance: .; d_gene: .; j_gene: TRBJ1-5; CDR3aa: CASGTGNQPQHF; CDR3nt: TGTGCCAGTGGGACGGGTAATCAGCCCCAGCATTTT
v_gene: TRBV20-1; abundance: .; d_gene: .; j_gene: TRBJ2-7; CDR3aa: CSARGPGRRYEQYF; CDR3nt: TGCAGTGCTAGAGGACCGGGCAGGCGGTACGAGCAGTACTTC
v_gene: TRBV28; abundance: few; d_gene: .; j_gene: TRBJ2-1; CDR3aa: CATAARKAHFYEQFF; CDR3nt: TGTGCCACGGCCGCTCGTAAGGCCCACTTCTATGAGCAGTTCTTC
v_gene: TRBV4-1; abundance: few; d_gene: TRBD1; j_gene: TRBJ2-7; CDR3aa: CASSPSYRDRGNEQYF; CDR3nt: TGCGCCAGCAGCCCCTCCTACCGGGACAGGGGGAACGAGCAGTACTTC
v_gene: TRBV7-9; abundance: many; d_gene: .; j_gene: TRBJ2-4; CDR3aa: CASSPGQYENIQYF; CDR3nt: TGTGCCAGCAGCCCAGGACAGTACGAAAACATTCAGTACTTC
v_gene: TRBV20-1; abundance: few; d_gene: TRBD1; j_gene: TRBJ2-4; CDR3aa: CSARDPRQGTLAKNIQYF; CDR3nt: TGCAGTGCTAGAGACCCTCGACAGGGGACCTTAGCCAAAAACATTCAGTACTTC
v_gene: TRBV7-2; abundance: many; d_gene: .; j_gene: TRBJ1-3; CDR3aa: CASSAGVGRDSGNTIYF; CDR3nt: TGTGCCAGCAGCGCCGGAGTTGGGAGGGACTCTGGAAACACCATATATTTT
v_gene: TRBV29-1; abundance: .; d_gene: .; j_gene: TRBJ2-6; CDR3aa: CSVDQGFGANVLTF; CDR3nt: TGCAGCGTTGATCAAGGCTTTGGGGCCAACGTCCTGACTTTC
v_gene: TRBV7-9; abundance: many; d_gene: .; j_gene: TRBJ1-1; CDR3aa: CASSLEDSQAFF; CDR3nt: TGTGCCAGCAGCTTAGAGGACAGTCAAGCTTTCTTT
v_gene: TRBV7-2; abundance: few; d_gene: TRBD2; j_gene: TRBJ2-3; CDR3aa: CASSPPSGGFTDTQYF; CDR3nt: TGTGCCAGCAGCCCTCCTAGCGGGGGGTTCACAGATACGCAGTATTTT
v_gene: TRBV7-9; abundance: .; d_gene: TRBD2; j_gene: TRBJ2-3; CDR3aa: CASSLAPILAQNTDTQYF; CDR3nt: TGTGCCAGCAGCTTAGCCCCCATACTAGCGCAAAACACAGATACGCAGTATTTT
v_gene: TRBV6-6; abundance: .; d_gene: TRBD1; j_gene: TRBJ1-2; CDR3aa: CASSLYGRPPGQTAIENYGHGYTF; CDR3nt: TGTGCCAGCAGTCTGTACGGCCGACCCCCGGGACAGACGGCTATAGAGAACTATGGACATGGCTACACCTTC
v_gene: TRBV10-3; abundance: .; d_gene: .; j_gene: TRBJ2-1; CDR3aa: CAISGTGLYNEQFF; CDR3nt: TGTGCCATCAGTGGGACGGGACTGTACAATGAGCAGTTCTTC
v_gene: TRBV7-9; abundance: .; d_gene: TRBD1; j_gene: TRBJ1-1; CDR3aa: CASSTTGVETEAFF; CDR3nt: TGTGCCAGCAGCACTACAGGGGTGGAGACTGAAGCTTTCTTT
v_gene: TRBV14; abundance: .; d_gene: .; j_gene: TRBJ1-1; CDR3aa: CASSPIDYTEAFF; CDR3nt: TGTGCCAGCAGCCCTATCGATTACACTGAAGCTTTCTTT
v_gene: TRBV7-2; abundance: .; d_gene: TRBD2; j_gene: TRBJ2-1; CDR3aa: CARSLAASGAYNEQFF; CDR3nt: TGTGCCCGCAGCTTAGCGGCTAGCGGAGCCTACAATGAGCAGTTCTTC
v_gene: TRBV19; abundance: .; d_gene: TRBD1; j_gene: TRBJ1-1; CDR3aa: CASSRDSYTEAFF; CDR3nt: TGTGCCAGTAGCCGGGACAGTTACACTGAAGCTTTCTTT
v_gene: TRBV20-1; abundance: .; d_gene: .; j_gene: TRBJ2-7; CDR3aa: CSARVGLGEQYF; CDR3nt: TGCAGTGCTAGAGTGGGGCTAGGGGAGCAGTACTTC
v_gene: TRBV29-1; abundance: .; d_gene: .; j_gene: TRBJ2-3; CDR3aa: CSEGGSDRDTQYF; CDR3nt: TGCAGCGAGGGAGGTAGCGACAGAGATACGCAGTATTTT
v_gene: TRBV7-2; abundance: many; d_gene: .; j_gene: TRBJ2-1; CDR3aa: CASSLAVGGYNEQFF; CDR3nt: TGTGCCAGCAGCTTAGCGGTGGGGGGCTACAATGAGCAGTTCTTC
v_gene: TRBV7-2; abundance: many; d_gene: .; j_gene: TRBJ1-6; CDR3aa: CASSPEAYNSPLHF; CDR3nt: TGTGCCAGCAGCCCAGAGGCCTATAATTCACCCCTCCACTTT
v_gene: TRBV4-1; abundance: .; d_gene: TRBD1; j_gene: TRBJ2-3; CDR3aa: CASSQDYYRGDSQYF; CDR3nt: TGCGCCAGCAGCCAAGATTACTACAGGGGGGATTCGCAGTATTTT
v_gene: TRBV7-9; abundance: many; d_gene: .; j_gene: TRBJ1-1; CDR3aa: CASSPQPHLDGKPEAFF; CDR3nt: TGTGCCAGCAGCCCACAACCCCACCTCGACGGGAAACCTGAAGCTTTCTTT
v_gene: TRBV20-1; abundance: few; d_gene: TRBD2; j_gene: TRBJ2-3; CDR3aa: CSARAKTGGGYLNTDTQYF; CDR3nt: TGCAGTGCTAGAGCGAAGACCGGGGGGGGCTATCTAAACACAGATACGCAGTATTTT
v_gene: TRBV7-8; abundance: many; d_gene: TRBD1; j_gene: TRBJ1-1; CDR3aa: CASSYGQGKLAFF; CDR3nt: TGTGCCAGCAGCTATGGACAGGGCAAGTTGGCTTTCTTT
v_gene: TRBV7-8; abundance: many; d_gene: .; j_gene: TRBJ1-3; CDR3aa: CASSLGLGNTIYF; CDR3nt: TGTGCCAGCAGCCTTGGACTTGGAAACACCATATATTTT
v_gene: TRBV2; abundance: .; d_gene: TRBD1; j_gene: TRBJ2-1; CDR3aa: CASRATGVAYNEQFF; CDR3nt: TGTGCCAGCAGAGCCACAGGGGTGGCCTACAATGAGCAGTTCTTC
v_gene: TRBV12-3/TRBV12-4; abundance: .; d_gene: .; j_gene: TRBJ1-3; CDR3aa: CASSLHSPGSGNTIYF; CDR3nt: TGTGCCAGCAGTCTGCATTCGCCAGGGTCTGGAAACACCATATATTTT
v_gene: TRBV7-2; abundance: many; d_gene: TRBD2; j_gene: TRBJ2-1; CDR3aa: CASSPRTSGNEQFF; CDR3nt: TGTGCCAGCAGCCCGAGGACTAGCGGCAATGAGCAGTTCTTC
v_gene: TRBV28; abundance: .; d_gene: TRBD1; j_gene: TRBJ1-2; CDR3aa: CASRPGQGRRANYGYTF; CDR3nt: TGTGCCAGCAGACCCGGACAGGGGCGTAGGGCTAACTATGGCTACACCTTC
v_gene: TRBV5-6; abundance: few; d_gene: .; j_gene: TRBJ2-5; CDR3aa: CASSLRTPTKETQYF; CDR3nt: TGTGCCAGCAGCTTGCGGACCCCAACCAAAGAGACCCAGTACTTC
v_gene: TRBV7-6; abundance: few; d_gene: .; j_gene: TRBJ2-7; CDR3aa: CASSTGLGTDEQYF; CDR3nt: TGTGCCAGCAGCACTGGACTCGGGACGGACGAGCAGTACTTC
v_gene: TRBV5-5; abundance: few; d_gene: TRBD1; j_gene: TRBJ1-4; CDR3aa: CASSTRDRDNEKLFF; CDR3nt: TGTGCCAGCAGCACGAGGGACAGGGATAATGAAAAACTGTTTTTT
v_gene: TRBV7-2; abundance: many; d_gene: TRBD2; j_gene: TRBJ2-5; CDR3aa: CASSLSTSGSRETQYF; CDR3nt: TGTGCCAGCAGCCTGTCGACTAGCGGGAGCCGAGAGACCCAGTACTTC
v_gene: TRBV7-3; abundance: few; d_gene: .; j_gene: TRBJ2-4; CDR3aa: CASSPSGHTKNIQYF; CDR3nt: TGTGCCAGCAGCCCTTCGGGACACACGAAAAACATTCAGTACTTC
v_gene: TRBV7-2; abundance: many; d_gene: TRBD2; j_gene: TRBJ2-5; CDR3aa: CASSVEAGGWETQYF; CDR3nt: TGTGCCAGCAGCGTTGAAGCGGGGGGTTGGGAGACCCAGTACTTC
v_gene: TRBV4-3; abundance: .; d_gene: .; j_gene: TRBJ2-1; CDR3aa: CASSPDLSYNEQFF; CDR3nt: TGCGCCAGCAGCCCAGACCTATCCTACAATGAGCAGTTCTTC
v_gene: TRBV7-6; abundance: .; d_gene: .; j_gene: TRBJ2-5; CDR3aa: CASSLTRVETQYF; CDR3nt: TGTGCCAGCAGCCTGACTAGGGTGGAGACCCAGTACTTC